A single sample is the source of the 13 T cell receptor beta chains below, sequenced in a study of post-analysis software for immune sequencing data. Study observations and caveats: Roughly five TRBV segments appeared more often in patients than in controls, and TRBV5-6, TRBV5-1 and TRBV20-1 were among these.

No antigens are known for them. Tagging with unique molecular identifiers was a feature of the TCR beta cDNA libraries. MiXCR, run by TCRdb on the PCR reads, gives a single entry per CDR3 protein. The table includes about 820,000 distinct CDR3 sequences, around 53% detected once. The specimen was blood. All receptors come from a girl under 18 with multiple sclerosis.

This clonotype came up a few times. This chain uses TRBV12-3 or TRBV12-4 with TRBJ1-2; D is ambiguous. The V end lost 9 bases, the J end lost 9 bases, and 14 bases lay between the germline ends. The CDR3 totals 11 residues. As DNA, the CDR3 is TGTGCCAGTCGGGAGTCGGTACGCTACACCTTC. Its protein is CASRESVRYTF.

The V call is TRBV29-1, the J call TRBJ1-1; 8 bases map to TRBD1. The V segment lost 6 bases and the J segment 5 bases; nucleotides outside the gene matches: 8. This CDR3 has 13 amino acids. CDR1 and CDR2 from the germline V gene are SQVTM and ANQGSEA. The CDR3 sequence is CSVANRGGTEAFF. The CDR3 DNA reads TGCAGCGTGGCCAACAGGGGGGGGACTGAAGCTTTCTTT.

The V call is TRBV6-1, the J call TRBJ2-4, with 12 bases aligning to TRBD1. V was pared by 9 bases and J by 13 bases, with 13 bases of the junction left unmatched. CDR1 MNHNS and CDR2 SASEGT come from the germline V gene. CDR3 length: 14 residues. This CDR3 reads CARTIWDRGQKQYF. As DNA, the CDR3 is TGTGCCAGAACGATCTGGGACAGGGGGCAGAAGCAGTACTTC.

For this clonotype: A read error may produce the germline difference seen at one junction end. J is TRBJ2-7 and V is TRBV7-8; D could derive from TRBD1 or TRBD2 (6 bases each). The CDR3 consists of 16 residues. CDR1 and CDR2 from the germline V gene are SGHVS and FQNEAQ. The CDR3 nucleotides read TGTACCAGCAGCCACCAGCGGAGGGGGAGCTCCTACGAGCAGTACTTC. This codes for CTSSHQRRGSSYEQYF.

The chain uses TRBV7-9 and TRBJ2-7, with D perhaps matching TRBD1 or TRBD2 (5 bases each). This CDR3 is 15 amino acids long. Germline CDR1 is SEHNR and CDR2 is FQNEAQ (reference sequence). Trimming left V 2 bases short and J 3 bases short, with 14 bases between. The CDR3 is CASSLLGPGGYEQYF. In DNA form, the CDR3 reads TGTGCCAGCAGCTTACTGGGACCTGGAGGCTACGAGCAGTACTTC. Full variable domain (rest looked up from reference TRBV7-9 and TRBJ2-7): DTGVSQNPRHKITKRGQNVTFRCDPISEHNRLYWYRQTLGQGPEFLTYFQNEAQLEKSRLLSDRFSAERPKGSFSTLEIQRTEQGDSAMYLCASSLLGPGGYEQYFGPGTRLTVT.

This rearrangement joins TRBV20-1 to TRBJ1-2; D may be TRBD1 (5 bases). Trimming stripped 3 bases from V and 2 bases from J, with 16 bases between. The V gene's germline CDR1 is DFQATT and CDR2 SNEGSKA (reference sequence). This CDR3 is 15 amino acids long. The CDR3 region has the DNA TGCAGTGCTAGTAGGAGGGGAAACACAAACTATGGCTACACCTTC. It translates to CSASRRGNTNYGYTF.

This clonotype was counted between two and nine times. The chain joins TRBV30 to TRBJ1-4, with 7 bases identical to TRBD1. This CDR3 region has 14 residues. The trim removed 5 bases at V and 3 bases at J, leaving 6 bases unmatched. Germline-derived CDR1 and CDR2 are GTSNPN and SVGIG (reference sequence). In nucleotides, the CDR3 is TGTGCCTGGGACGAGGGGGCGGCTAATGAAAAACTGTTTTTT. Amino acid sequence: CAWDEGAANEKLFF.

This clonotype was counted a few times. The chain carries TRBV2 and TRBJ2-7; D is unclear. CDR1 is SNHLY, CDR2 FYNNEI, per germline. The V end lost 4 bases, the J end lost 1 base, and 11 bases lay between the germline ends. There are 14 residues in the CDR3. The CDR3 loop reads CASSVQPGSYEQYF. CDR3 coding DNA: TGTGCCAGCAGTGTTCAACCAGGATCCTACGAGCAGTACTTC.

For the CDR3, the DNA is TGTACCAGCAGTCCCCTGAGGACCCAGTACTTC. Its translation is CTSSPLRTQYF. The rearrangement links TRBV7-2 to TRBJ2-5; no clear D gene. Looked up from germline, CDR1 is SGHTA and CDR2 is FQGNSA. Trimming cost V 6 bases and J 7 bases, with 9 bases left between them. This CDR3 region has 11 residues. Together with reference TRBV7-2 and TRBJ2-5, the CDR3 gives the full variable domain: GAGVSQSPSNKVTEKGKDVELRCDPISGHTALYWYRQSLGQGLEFLIYFQGNSAPDKSGLPSDRFSAERTGGSVSTLTIQRTQQEDSAVYLCTSSPLRTQYFGPGTRLLVL.

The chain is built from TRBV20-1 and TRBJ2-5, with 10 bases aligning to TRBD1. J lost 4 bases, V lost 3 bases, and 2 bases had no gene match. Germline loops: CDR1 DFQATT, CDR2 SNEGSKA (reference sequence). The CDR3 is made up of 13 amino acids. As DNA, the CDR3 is TGCAGTGCTAGCCGGACAGGGGGAGAGACCCAGTACTTC. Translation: CSASRTGGETQYF.

Here the CDR3 DNA reads TGCAGTGCTAGGGGGAGCGGCATCTCTGGGGCCAACGTCCTGACTTTC. It yields the protein CSARGSGISGANVLTF. The V gene is TRBV20-1, the J gene TRBJ2-6; D is possibly TRBD2 (5 bases). The CDR3 loop spans 16 amino acids. Germline CDR1 reads DFQATT; CDR2 reads SNEGSKA (reference sequence). Trimming stripped 3 bases from V and 0 bases from J, with 12 bases between.

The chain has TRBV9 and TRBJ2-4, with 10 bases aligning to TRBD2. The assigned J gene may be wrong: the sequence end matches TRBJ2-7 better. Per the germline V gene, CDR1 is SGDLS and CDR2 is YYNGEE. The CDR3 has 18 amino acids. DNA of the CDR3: TGTGCCAGCAGCGTCTCGACTAGCGGGCTCGTGAGCCGCCACGAGCAGTACTTC. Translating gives CASSVSTSGLVSRHEQYF.

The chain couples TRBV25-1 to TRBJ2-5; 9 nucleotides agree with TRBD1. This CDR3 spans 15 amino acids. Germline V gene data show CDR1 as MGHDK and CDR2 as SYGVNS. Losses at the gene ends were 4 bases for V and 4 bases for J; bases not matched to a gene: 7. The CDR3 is CASSGLTGGTETQYF. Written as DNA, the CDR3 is TGTGCCAGCAGTGGGCTGACAGGGGGAACAGAGACCCAGTACTTC. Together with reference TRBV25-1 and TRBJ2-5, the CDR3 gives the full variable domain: EADIYQTPRYLVIGTGKKITLECSQTMGHDKMYWYQQDPGMELHLIHYSYGVNSTEKGDLSSESTVSRIRTEHFPLTLESARPSHTSQYLCASSGLTGGTETQYFGPGTRLLVL.